This TCR beta chain stems from a study of cytomegalovirus exposure and HLA in healthy donors. Study results and limitations: Reported performance of the classifier showed diagnosis of cytomegalovirus status with high specificity and sensitivity.

CDR3 length equals 14 residues. Germline loops: CDR1 MDHEN, CDR2 SYDVKM. The trim removed 4 bases at V and 7 bases at J, leaving 7 bases unmatched. The PCR used 60 Vbeta and 13 Jbeta primers. The method was immunoSEQ multiplex PCR; TCRdb's version includes in-frame clones alone and lacks a portion of them. The data contain 100,000 to 150,000 clones, more than 70% of them singletons. About this clone: Its target is not known.

The source of this sequence is a woman aged 55 to 70 in good health and CMV-seronegative. Sequencing was done on a sample of PBMCs. The rearrangement links TRBV28 to TRBJ1-5; 7 bases fit TRBD1. The CDR3 coding sequence is TGTGCCAGCAGTTGGCAGGGGGTGAACCAGCCCCAGCATTTT. Its translation: CASSWQGVNQPQHF.